The 30 T cell receptor beta chains in this list originate from one sample, sequenced in a study of regulatory T cells in long-lasting Graves disease. Time point indicated: newly diagnosed GD, antithyroid drugs for less than 3 months. PBMC-extracted RNA yielded the TCR library. Arm-PCR of CDR3 regions and iRepertoire HTBI primers were used to build TCR beta libraries. TCRdb independently ran MiXCR on the multiplex PCR reads; one entry per CDR3 protein. The repertoire consists of 500,000 or so distinct CDR3 sequences, with 11% to 15% occurring once and the leading ten covering more than 15%. The data were also submitted as part of a second study, on T cells in Graves' hyperthyroidism and ophthalmopathy.

The source material was peripheral blood mononuclear cells (PBMCs), sampled at new diagnosis, from a patient treated with antithyroid drugs. The receptors shown here come from a woman between 45 and 60 years old with Graves disease.

This clonotype was seen ten or more times. This chain connects TRBV9 to TRBJ1-2; 9 nucleotides match TRBD1. This CDR3 spans 17 amino acids. Germline trimming cut 3 bases from V and 5 bases from J; bases unmatched to any gene: 14. The germline V gene has CDR1 SGDLS and CDR2 YYNGEE. The CDR3 loop reads CASSADLGTGSPYGYTF. DNA for the CDR3: TGTGCCAGCAGCGCTGATCTTGGGACAGGGTCTCCTTATGGCTACACCTTC.

DNA of the CDR3: TGTGCCAGCAGCTTAGGGTATAGGGACTCAGCTGAGCAGTTCTTC. Its translation is CASSLGYRDSAEQFF. The rearrangement uses TRBV7-2 and TRBJ2-1; D is possibly TRBD2 (6 bases). The CDR3 has 15 residues. Germline CDR1 and CDR2: SGHTA and FQGNSA. With 1 base removed from V and 9 bases from J, the gap between germline ends came to 16 bases.

To note about this clonotype: This may stem from a read error, because a much larger clone lies one nucleotide away. The chain recombines TRBV7-9 with TRBJ1-1; D may be TRBD1 (6 bases). The CDR3 extends over 14 amino acids. From germline, CDR1 is SEHNR and CDR2 FQNEAQ (reference sequence). The CDR3 DNA reads TGTGCCGGCAGCTTAGAGGGGGTAAACACTGAAGCTTTCTTT. It specifies CAGSLEGVNTEAFF.

The chain employs TRBV6-1 and TRBJ1-2; the D gene is possibly TRBD1 (6 bases). Trimming cost V 6 bases and J 5 bases, with 16 bases left between them. This CDR3 contains 14 residues. Looked up from germline, CDR1 is MNHNS and CDR2 is SASEGT. CDR3 DNA: TGTGCCAGCAGCGCTCTTGACAGGTCTTATGGCTACACCTTC. It translates to CASSALDRSYGYTF.

This clonotype has a count of ten or more. This rearrangement joins TRBV6-2 or TRBV6-3 to TRBJ2-1, with 8 bases matching TRBD2. V lost 0 bases, J lost 9 bases, and 4 bases stayed unmatched. Germline V CDR1 and CDR2: MNHEY, SVGEGT. The CDR3 loop spans 14 amino acids. The CDR3 nucleotides read TGTGCCAGCAGTTACTCGGGACTAGTGGTTGAGCAGTTCTTC. As protein: CASSYSGLVVEQFF.

This clonotype was seen many times. The chain combines TRBV28 with TRBJ1-5; no clear D. Germline CDR1 reads MDHEN; CDR2 reads SYDVKM. V lost 5 bases to trimming and J lost 7 bases, with 9 bases between them. The CDR3 sequence is 12 residues long. Here the CDR3 reads CASSQRVQPQHF. The CDR3 DNA reads as TGTGCCAGCAGTCAACGGGTCCAGCCCCAGCATTTT.

This clonotype has at least ten counts. This chain links TRBV10-2 with TRBJ2-5; 7 nucleotides align to TRBD1. The germline gives CDR1 WSHSY, CDR2 SAAADI. The CDR3 totals 14 residues. The V and J ends lost 7 bases and 5 bases, in that order; junction bases with no gene match: 10. CDR3 residues: CASKPSDREETQYF. CDR3 nucleotide sequence: TGCGCCAGCAAACCCTCCGACAGGGAGGAGACCCAGTACTTC.

This clonotype was counted between two and nine times. This sequence joins TRBV16 and TRBJ1-2, with unresolved D. V was pared by 3 bases and J by 4 bases, with 12 bases between. Germline-derived CDR1 and CDR2 are KGHSY and FQNENV. The CDR3 contains 14 residues. CDR3 DNA: TGTGCCAGCAGCCATGCAACAGACCTCTATGGCTACACCTTC. This codes for CASSHATDLYGYTF.

This clonotype was seen repeatedly, ten times or more. The chain uses TRBV2 and TRBJ2-7; a weak D match, TRBD1 (6 bases). This CDR3 region has 13 residues. Germline V gives CDR1 SNHLY, CDR2 FYNNEI. V lost 5 bases to trimming and J lost 0 bases, with 8 bases between them. DNA for the CDR3: TGTGCCAGCAGTAGACAGGTCTCCTACGAGCAGTACTTC. Amino acids: CASSRQVSYEQYF. Combining the CDR3 with reference TRBV2 and TRBJ2-7 gives the whole variable domain EPEVTQTPSHQVTQMGQEVILRCVPISNHLYFYWYRQILGQKVEFLVSFYNNEISEKSEIFDDQFSVERPDGSNFTLKIRSTKLEDSAMYFCASSRQVSYEQYFGPGTRLTVT.

This clonotype was observed at least ten times. The J gene is TRBJ2-7, the V gene TRBV28, with D perhaps matching TRBD2 (5 bases). In germline, CDR1 is MDHEN, CDR2 SYDVKM. The CDR3 has 14 amino acids. V was clipped by 5 bases and J by 4 bases, with 15 bases between them. This CDR3 reads CASSAPGSGYEQYF. The CDR3 DNA reads as TGTGCCAGCAGTGCCCCGGGGTCCGGGTACGAGCAGTACTTC.

This clonotype was seen a few times. This sequence joins TRBV4-1 and TRBJ1-5; 8 bases fit TRBD1. V trimming: 1 base; J trimming: 5 bases; junction bases outside the gene matches: 10. The CDR3 sequence is 17 residues long. The V gene's germline CDR1 is MGHRA and CDR2 YSYEKL. The CDR3 region is CASSQGRQGKGDQPQHF. CDR3 nucleotide sequence: TGCGCCAGCAGCCAAGGACGACAGGGGAAAGGGGATCAGCCCCAGCATTTT.

The chain combines TRBV7-3 with TRBJ2-3; 14 nucleotides line up with TRBD2. Unmatched junction bases numbered 9, after V lost 5 bases and J lost 2 bases. Germline CDR1 reads SGHTA; CDR2 reads FQGTGA. The CDR3 sequence is 18 residues long. CDR3 region: CASSVGTSGSHLTDTQYF. Written as DNA, the CDR3 is TGTGCCAGCAGCGTCGGGACTAGCGGGAGCCATCTCACAGATACGCAGTATTTT.

In this sample, this clonotype turned up many times. The rearrangement links TRBV28 to TRBJ2-1; 9 nucleotides line up with TRBD1. Unmatched junction bases numbered 15, after V lost 2 bases and J lost 4 bases. Germline V CDR1 and CDR2: MDHEN, SYDVKM. The length of the CDR3 is 19 residues. The CDR3 spells CASSLRGGQGRPIYNEQFF. The CDR3 coding sequence is TGTGCCAGCAGTTTAAGGGGAGGACAGGGGCGACCTATATACAATGAGCAGTTCTTC.

In its sample, this clonotype was seen a few times. The chain carries TRBV10-1 and TRBJ2-5; TRBD1 aligns across 11 bases. The DNA end favors TRBJ2-1, so the J call may be wrong. Germline V gives CDR1 WNHNN, CDR2 SYGVQD (reference sequence). The CDR3 sequence is 19 residues long. The CDR3 here is CARLEPGQGVSVTKGEQFF. The CDR3 DNA reads as TGCGCCAGACTTGAACCGGGACAGGGGGTTTCCGTCACTAAAGGTGAGCAGTTCTTC.

This clonotype occurred many times. The chain carries TRBV28 and TRBJ2-7, with 11 bases matching TRBD2. Per the germline V gene, CDR1 is MDHEN and CDR2 is SYDVKM. V was pared by 6 bases and J by 3 bases, with 7 bases of the junction left unmatched. This CDR3 contains 15 residues. CDR3 protein: CASRPHTSGSYEQYF. CDR3 nucleotide sequence: TGTGCCAGCAGACCACATACTAGCGGGAGCTACGAGCAGTACTTC.

This clonotype was recorded at least ten times. The CDR3 spells CASSLRWTGAYEQYF. The CDR3 DNA follows: TGCGCCAGCAGCTTGCGATGGACAGGAGCCTACGAGCAGTACTTC. The chain combines TRBV5-1 with TRBJ2-7; 7 nucleotides line up with TRBD1. The length of the CDR3 is 15 residues. The V and J ends lost 1 base and 2 bases, in that order; junction bases with no gene match: 6. Looked up from germline, CDR1 is SGHRS and CDR2 is YFSETQ.

This clonotype was detected a few times. The chain employs TRBV6-1 and TRBJ2-4, with D possibly TRBD2 on 5 matching bases. Germline V gene sequence: CDR1 MNHNS, CDR2 SASEGT. The CDR3 is 15 amino acids. Trimming pared 7 bases from V and 0 bases from J, leaving 13 bases between. This CDR3 is CASTDFFLAKNIQYF. Here the CDR3 DNA reads TGTGCCAGCACGGACTTTTTCTTAGCCAAAAACATTCAGTACTTC.

This clonotype was recorded at least ten times. The CDR3 does not close with the conserved phenylalanine or tryptophan, likely indicating a read error. V usage is TRBV28 and J usage is TRBJ2-1, with 7 bases lining up with TRBD2. With V trimmed by 5 bases and J by 1 base, 8 bases remained unmatched. Germline CDR1 is MDHEN and CDR2 is SYDVKM. The CDR3 spans 16 residues. The CDR3 DNA reads TGTGCCAGCAGTCTCGCGGGAGTAGGATCCTACAATGAGCAGTTCCTC. Its translation is CASSLAGVGSYNEQFL.

This rearrangement joins TRBV6-4 to TRBJ2-3, with TRBD1 matching 7 bases. This CDR3 comprises 16 residues. Germline V CDR1 and CDR2: MRHNA, SNTAGT. Trimming took 5 bases from V and 8 from J; bases not matched to a gene: 16. CDR3 in DNA: TGTGCCAGCAGTCCACGGACAGGTTTGGGGACGGGTACGCAGTATTTT. This translates into CASSPRTGLGTGTQYF.

This clonotype showed up many times. The chain combines TRBV5-6 with TRBJ2-1, with D possibly being TRBD1 or TRBD2 (5 bases each). Trimming stripped 4 bases from V and 2 bases from J, with 7 bases between. Germline V gives CDR1 SGHDT, CDR2 YYEEEE. This CDR3 has 13 amino acids. The DNA of the CDR3 is TGTGCCAGCAGCAGGGGACCCTACAATGAGCAGTTCTTC. It specifies CASSRGPYNEQFF.

This clonotype showed up just a few times. CDR3 region: CASSESGLTGGYTF. The DNA of the CDR3 is TGTGCCAGCAGTGAATCAGGGCTAACTGGTGGCTACACCTTC. The rearrangement joins TRBV2 to TRBJ1-2, with D perhaps matching TRBD1 (5 bases). The V end lost 2 bases, the J end lost 7 bases, and 14 bases lay between the germline ends. Germline CDR1 SNHLY, CDR2 FYNNEI. This CDR3 spans 14 amino acids.

This clonotype was recorded many times. This rearrangement joins TRBV30 to TRBJ2-7; no clear D. Germline values: CDR1 GTSNPN, CDR2 SVGIG (reference sequence). The CDR3 totals 15 residues. V was clipped by 2 bases and J by 0 bases, with 14 bases between them. The CDR3 nucleotides read TGTGCCTGGAGTCCGCCTTTGGTCGGCTCCTACGAGCAGTACTTC. Translated: CAWSPPLVGSYEQYF.

This clonotype was counted ten times or more. The V gene is TRBV3-1, the J gene TRBJ2-7, with unresolved D. This CDR3 has 11 residues. The V end lost 1 base, the J end lost 6 bases, and 4 bases lay between the germline ends. Germline CDR1 is LGHDT and CDR2 is YNNKEL (reference sequence). CDR3 DNA sequence: TGTGCCAGCAGCCAAGGAGTCGAGCAGTACTTC. Protein: CASSQGVEQYF.

This clonotype occurred many times. V and J are TRBV20-1 and TRBJ1-6, with D tentatively TRBD1 (6 bases). The V end lost 0 bases, the J end lost 11 bases, and 11 bases lay between the germline ends. This CDR3 is built from 13 residues. From germline, CDR1 is DFQATT and CDR2 SNEGSKA (reference sequence). The CDR3 DNA sequence: TGCAGTGCTAGAGACCGGACAGTGGCACCCCTCCACTTT. It translates to CSARDRTVAPLHF.

The genes are TRBV7-9 and TRBJ2-7; unclear D gene. The ends were cut back, 5 bases at V and 4 bases at J, with 15 bases in the middle. CDR1 and CDR2 from the germline V gene are SEHNR and FQNEAQ (reference sequence). CDR3 length: 14 amino acids. The DNA for the CDR3 is TGTGCCAGCAGCCCCTCCGGAACCCTATACGAGCAGTACTTC. This translates into CASSPSGTLYEQYF.

This clonotype has only a few counts. The genes are TRBV12-3 or TRBV12-4 and TRBJ1-1; possibly TRBD1 for D (5 bases). This CDR3 spans 13 amino acids. Trimming removed 7 bases at V and 5 bases at J, with 14 bases between. In DNA form, the CDR3 reads TGTGCCAGCAACCGCGGGGGGTGGACTGAAGCTTTCTTT. Translated: CASNRGGWTEAFF.

The chain joins TRBV6-2 or TRBV6-3 to TRBJ2-1, with D perhaps TRBD2 (6 bases). The CDR3 consists of 15 residues. V lost 6 bases to trimming and J lost 3 bases, with 15 bases between them. Germline assignment: CDR1 MNHEY and CDR2 SVGEGT. The CDR3 sequence: CASRKHSGHYNEQFF. CDR3 sequence (DNA): TGTGCCAGCAGGAAACATAGCGGACACTACAATGAGCAGTTCTTC.

This clonotype was counted at least ten times. The chain is built from TRBV20-1 and TRBJ2-5; the D gene is possibly TRBD2 (5 bases). This CDR3 is 16 amino acids long. From germline, CDR1 is DFQATT and CDR2 SNEGSKA (reference sequence). The V gene lost 0 bases and the J gene lost 5 bases, with 19 bases spanning the gap. CDR3 in amino acids: CSARDRLAQTGETQYF. CDR3 nucleotides: TGCAGTGCTAGAGATCGCCTAGCACAAACTGGGGAGACCCAGTACTTC.

This clonotype was recorded at least ten times. The chain recombines TRBV7-9 with TRBJ2-1; D unresolved. CDR1 is SEHNR, CDR2 FQNEAQ, per germline (reference sequence). The CDR3 length is 14 residues. Trimming removed 7 bases from V and 3 bases from J, with 13 bases in between. CDR3 residues: CASTAWRNYNEQFF. The CDR3 bases are TGTGCCAGCACCGCTTGGCGGAACTACAATGAGCAGTTCTTC. Full variable domain (outside the CDR3, taken from reference TRBV7-9 and TRBJ2-1): DTGVSQNPRHKITKRGQNVTFRCDPISEHNRLYWYRQTLGQGPEFLTYFQNEAQLEKSRLLSDRFSAERPKGSFSTLEIQRTEQGDSAMYLCASTAWRNYNEQFFGPGTRLTVL.

The V gene is TRBV2, the J gene TRBJ2-4; possible D gene TRBD1, 6 bases. Trimming cost V 5 bases and J 5 bases, with 13 bases left between them. This CDR3 contains 14 residues. In germline, CDR1 is SNHLY, CDR2 FYNNEI. CDR3 loop: CASSLPRTENIQYF. For the CDR3, the DNA is TGTGCCAGCAGTTTGCCCCGGACAGAAAACATTCAGTACTTC.